This TCR beta chain was sequenced during a study of blood T cell repertoires in COVID-19 (TCRdb year 2020). Background for the entire study: The collaborator samples originated in the United States, Italy and Spain and spanned the acute and convalescent phases of COVID-19. The material from the prospective study consisted of cDNA or gDNA derived from T cells, B-cell-depleted T cells, or PBMCs. Deeply sampled blood TCRbeta repertoires from subjects exposed to, actively infected with, or recovered from COVID-19 were included in the dataset. The repertoires were released in a freely available public database meant as a resource for research on the immune response to SARS-CoV-2. The samples were drawn from the first 160 participants of the ongoing ImmuneRACE study and from under 1,500 subjects provided by 6 global collaborators. Nearly every sample came with metadata listing a de-identified subject ID, COVID-19 status, age in years and sex. HLA class I and class II types, where available, came from metadata supplied by the sample provider rather than from assay-based typing.

The immunoSEQ Assay, a bias-controlled multiplex PCR, was used to amplify TCRbeta CDR3 regions from genomic DNA. For the original study's pipeline: The number of nucleated cells in each sample was estimated from the amplification of reference gene primers within the assay. Sequence reads were collapsed and filtered to measure the absolute abundance of every unique TCRbeta CDR3 rearrangement. For each sample, productive Simpson clonality was calculated as the square root of Simpson's diversity index across productive rearrangements. The table was pulled from immuneACCESS by TCRdb, which kept in-frame rearrangements only. Such tables lose some clones; where checked, under half of the loss comes from unresolved V genes, and the rest has no known cause. The V and J calls and clone size come from that table; D and trimming were worked out from the DNA. This sample has over 200,000 clones in its table, and approximately 84% of those were observed once. 1.9% of the sample lies in the top ten.

Collaborating institutions collected whole blood in K2EDTA tubes following their own protocols. For TCRbeta analysis, collaborators shipped samples as frozen whole blood, isolated PBMCs, or DNA extracted from either of those sample types. CDR1 WNHNN and CDR2 SYGVQD are derived from the germline V gene (reference sequence). The CDR3, cysteine through phenylalanine, is 14 amino acids long. Solely the CDR3 DNA is kept, with 42 bases framed from the first base. Here V drops 4 bases and J drops 5 bases, and the junction holds 3 bases not matched to any gene. Findings and caveats that apply to the study as a whole: How much clinical and demographic metadata was included differed by source and by participant, and the metadata was provided uncurated.

Worth noting for this clone: Its binding antigen is unknown. Within one base of it there is no much larger clone, and no base qualities were kept.

The chain joins TRBV10-1 to TRBJ1-1; TRBD1 agrees with 11 junctional bases. The receptor was derived from a man in his forties with active or convalescent COVID-19. Sequencing was performed on peripheral blood. The CDR3 region reads CASSGGTGGTEAFF. At the DNA level, the sequence is TGCGCCAGCAGTGGGGGGACAGGGGGGACTGAAGCTTTCTTT.